This T cell receptor beta chain was obtained from a study of blood T cells in healthy people across ages. Primed by a sample-barcoded 5' primer and a J-beta primer mix, a second PCR proceeded for about 7 to 12 cycles. TCRdb called the 5' RACE reads again in MiXCR, with one record for every CDR3 protein. The repertoire includes approximately 810,000 distinct CDR3 sequences, approximately 35% of them detected once, and 13% sits in the top ten. This receptor was taken from a man younger than 35 in good health. The sample was blood.

The CDR3 protein is CASSQRDREVYGYTF. In DNA, the CDR3 is TGTGCCAGCAGCCAACGGGACAGGGAGGTCTATGGCTACACCTTC. The chain couples TRBV4-2 to TRBJ1-2; 9 bases line up with TRBD1. J was trimmed by 4 bases and V by 2 bases; bases with no gene match: 5. The germline gives CDR1 LGHNA, CDR2 YNFKEQ. The CDR3 runs 15 residues.